The T cell receptor (beta chain) described here comes from a study of cytomegalovirus exposure and HLA in healthy donors. At the level of the study: The Caucasian-associated ancestry cluster held around four fifths of more than 350 genotyped donors.

Although they were nominally healthy when sampled, donors likely had unrecorded immune exposures. Whole-study results and caveats: There was a cluster of highly shared sequence variants that was likely a sequencing artifact. Reportedly, cytomegalovirus status was diagnosed with high sensitivity and specificity.

Both 60 Vbeta primers and 13 Jbeta primers went into the PCR. Here immunoSEQ multiplex PCR was the method, and the copy in TCRdb shows in-frame clones only, minus some. The data show more than 65,000 clones, around three quarters seen once. Notes on this clone: The antigen is undetermined.

V shed 4 bases and J 5 bases; nucleotides not matched to a gene: 3. CDR1 is SGHNT and CDR2 is YYREEE in the germline V gene (reference sequence). This CDR3 is built from 13 residues. The chain has TRBV5-4 and TRBJ2-5; 9 bases agree with TRBD1. Input material: PBMCs. This receptor was identified in a woman aged 40-49 years in good health and CMV-seropositive. The CDR3 spells CASSVGQGETQYF. The DNA for the CDR3 is TGTGCCAGCAGCGTTGGACAGGGGGAGACCCAGTACTTC.